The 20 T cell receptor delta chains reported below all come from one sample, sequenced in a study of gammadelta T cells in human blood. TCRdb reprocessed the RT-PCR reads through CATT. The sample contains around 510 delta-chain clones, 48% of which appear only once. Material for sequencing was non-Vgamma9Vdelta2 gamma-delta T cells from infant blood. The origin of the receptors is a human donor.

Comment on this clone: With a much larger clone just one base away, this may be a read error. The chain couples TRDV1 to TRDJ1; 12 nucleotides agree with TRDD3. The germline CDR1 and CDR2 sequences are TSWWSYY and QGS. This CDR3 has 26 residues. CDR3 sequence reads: CARGGPTYESGGYAYHRAPATDKLIF. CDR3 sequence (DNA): TGTGCTCGTGGGGGACCCACCTACGAATCTGGGGGATACGCGTATCATAGGGCCCCAGCCACCGATAAACTCATCTTT.

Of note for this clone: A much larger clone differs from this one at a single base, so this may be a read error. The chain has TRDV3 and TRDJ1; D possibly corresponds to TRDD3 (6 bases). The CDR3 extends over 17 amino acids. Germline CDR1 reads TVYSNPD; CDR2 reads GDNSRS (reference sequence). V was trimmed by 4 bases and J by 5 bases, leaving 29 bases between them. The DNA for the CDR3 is TGTGCCTCCCACATCTCTTTACGCTGGGGCCCACGGGATAAACTCATCTTT. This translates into CASHISLRWGPRDKLIF.

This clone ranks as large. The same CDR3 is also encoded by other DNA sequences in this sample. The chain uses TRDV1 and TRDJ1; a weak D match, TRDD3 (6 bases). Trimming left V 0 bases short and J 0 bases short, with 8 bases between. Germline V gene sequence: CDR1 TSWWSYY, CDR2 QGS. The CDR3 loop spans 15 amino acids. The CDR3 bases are TGTGCTCTTGGGGAACTAGGGGATTACACCGATAAACTCATCTTT. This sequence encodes CALGELGDYTDKLIF.

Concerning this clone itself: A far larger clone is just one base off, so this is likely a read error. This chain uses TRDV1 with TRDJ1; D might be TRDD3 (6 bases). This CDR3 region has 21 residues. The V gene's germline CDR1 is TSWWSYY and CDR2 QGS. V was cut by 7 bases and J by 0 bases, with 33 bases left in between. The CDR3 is CALVIGPLFLGNRWDTDKLIF. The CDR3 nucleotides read TGTGCTCTTGTGATCGGCCCCCTTTTCCTGGGGAACAGGTGGGACACCGATAAACTCATCTTT.

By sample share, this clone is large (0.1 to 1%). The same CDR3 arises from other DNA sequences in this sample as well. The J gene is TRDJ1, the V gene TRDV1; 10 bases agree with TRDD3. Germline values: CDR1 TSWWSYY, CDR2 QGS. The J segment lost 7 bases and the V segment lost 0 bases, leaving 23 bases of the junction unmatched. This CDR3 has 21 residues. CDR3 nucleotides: TGTGCTCTTGGGGAACTACCCTACGGGGGATACGCGAGGGCAGACAGGGGTAAACTCATCTTT. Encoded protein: CALGELPYGGYARADRGKLIF.

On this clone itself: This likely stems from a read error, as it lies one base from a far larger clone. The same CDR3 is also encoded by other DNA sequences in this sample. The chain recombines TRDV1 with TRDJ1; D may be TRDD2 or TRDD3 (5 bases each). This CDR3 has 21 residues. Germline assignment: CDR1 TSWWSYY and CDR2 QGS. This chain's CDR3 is CALGVFLRPFFPTLYTDKLIF. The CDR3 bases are TGTGCACTTGGGGTCTTTCTCCGCCCCTTCTTCCCTACCCTGTACACCGATAAACTCATCTTT.

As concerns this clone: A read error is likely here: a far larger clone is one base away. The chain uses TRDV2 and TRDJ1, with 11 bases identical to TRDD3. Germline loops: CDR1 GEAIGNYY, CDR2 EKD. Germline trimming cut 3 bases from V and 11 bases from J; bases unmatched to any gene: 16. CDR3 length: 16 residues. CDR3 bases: TGTGCCTGTGACGGCAAGCCGTTCTGGGGGATACTCGGGCTCATCTTT. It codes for CACDGKPFWGILGLIF.

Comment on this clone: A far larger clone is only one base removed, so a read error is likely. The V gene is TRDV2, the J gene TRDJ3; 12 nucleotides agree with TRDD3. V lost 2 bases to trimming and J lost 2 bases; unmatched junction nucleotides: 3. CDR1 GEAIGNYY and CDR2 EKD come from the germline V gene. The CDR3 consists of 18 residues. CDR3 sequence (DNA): TGTGCCTGTGACAAACCTGGGGGATACGCCTGGGACACCCGACAGATGTTTTTC. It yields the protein CACDKPGGYAWDTRQMFF.

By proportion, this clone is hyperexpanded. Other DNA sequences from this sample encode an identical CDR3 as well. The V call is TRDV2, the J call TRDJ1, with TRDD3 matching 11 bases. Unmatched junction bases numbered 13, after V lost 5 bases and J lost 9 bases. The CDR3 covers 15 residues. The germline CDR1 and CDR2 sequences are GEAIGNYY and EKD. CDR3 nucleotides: TGTGCCTGTGGCCCTGGGGGATACCCGGTCCCCGAACTCATCTTT. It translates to CACGPGGYPVPELIF.

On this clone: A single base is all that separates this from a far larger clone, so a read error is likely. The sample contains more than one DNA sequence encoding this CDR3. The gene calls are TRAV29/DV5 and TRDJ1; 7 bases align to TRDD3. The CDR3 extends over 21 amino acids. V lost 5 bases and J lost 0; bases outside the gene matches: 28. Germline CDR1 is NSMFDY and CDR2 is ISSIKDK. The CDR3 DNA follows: TGTGCAGCGGGAGAGCCGGCCCAGGGTGGGGGACCCCCGAAGTACACCGATAAACTCATCTTT. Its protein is CAAGEPAQGGGPPKYTDKLIF.

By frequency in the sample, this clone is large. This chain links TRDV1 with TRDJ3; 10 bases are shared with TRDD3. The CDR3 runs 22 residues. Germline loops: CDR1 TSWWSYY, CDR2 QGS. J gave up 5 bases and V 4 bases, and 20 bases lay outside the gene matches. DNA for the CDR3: TGTGCTCTTGGGGTTAAGAGGGGGGGATACGCAGGCAGTAGACGGGACACCCGACAGATGTTTTTC. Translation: CALGVKRGGYAGSRRDTRQMFF.

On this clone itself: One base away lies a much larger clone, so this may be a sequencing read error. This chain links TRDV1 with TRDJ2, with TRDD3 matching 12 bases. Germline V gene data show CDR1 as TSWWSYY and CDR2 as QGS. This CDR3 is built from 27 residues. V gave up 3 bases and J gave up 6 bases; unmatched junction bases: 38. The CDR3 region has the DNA TGTGCTCTTGGGGAGTTCCCACGCCCACGGTTTGGGGATACGGGAGGGAACTGGGGGATACCGGCAGCACAACTCTTCTTT. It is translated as CALGEFPRPRFGDTGGNWGIPAAQLFF.

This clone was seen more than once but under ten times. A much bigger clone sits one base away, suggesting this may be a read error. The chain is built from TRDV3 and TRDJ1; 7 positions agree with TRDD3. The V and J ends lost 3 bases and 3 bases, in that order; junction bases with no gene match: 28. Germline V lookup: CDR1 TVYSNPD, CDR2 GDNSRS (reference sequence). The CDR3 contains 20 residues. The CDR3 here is CALPVEAPAWGSRGADKLIF. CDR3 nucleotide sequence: TGTGCCTTGCCTGTCGAAGCCCCTGCCTGGGGGTCCAGGGGAGCCGATAAACTCATCTTT.

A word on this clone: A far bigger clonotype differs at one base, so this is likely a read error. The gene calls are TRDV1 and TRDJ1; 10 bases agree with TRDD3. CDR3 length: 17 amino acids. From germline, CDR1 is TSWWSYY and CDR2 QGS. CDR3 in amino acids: CARGDFVGWGITDKLIF. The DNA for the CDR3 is TGTGCTCGTGGGGATTTTGTGGGCTGGGGGATAACCGATAAACTCATCTTT.

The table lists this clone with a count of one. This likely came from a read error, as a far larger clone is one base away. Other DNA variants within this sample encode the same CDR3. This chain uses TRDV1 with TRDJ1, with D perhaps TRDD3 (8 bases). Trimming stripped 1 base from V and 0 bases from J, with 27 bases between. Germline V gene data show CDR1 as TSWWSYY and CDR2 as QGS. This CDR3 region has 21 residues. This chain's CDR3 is CALGEPIPTRGYTWYTDKLIF. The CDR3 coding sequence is TGTGCTCTTGGGGAACCAATTCCTACGAGGGGATACACATGGTACACCGATAAACTCATCTTT.

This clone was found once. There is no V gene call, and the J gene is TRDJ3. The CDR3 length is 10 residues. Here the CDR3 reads CSGDTRQMFF. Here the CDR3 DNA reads TGCTCCGGGGACACCCGACAGATGTTTTTC.

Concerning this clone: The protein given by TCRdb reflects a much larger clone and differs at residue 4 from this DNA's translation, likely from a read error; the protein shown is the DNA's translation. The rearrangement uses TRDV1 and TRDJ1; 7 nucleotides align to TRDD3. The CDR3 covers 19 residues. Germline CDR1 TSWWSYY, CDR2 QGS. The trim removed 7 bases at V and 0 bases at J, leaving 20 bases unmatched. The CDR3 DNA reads TGTGCTCTTGAGCTACGCGAGGTAAAGCTGGGGGTCCACACCGATAAACTCATCTTT. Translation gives CALELREVKLGVHTDKLIF.

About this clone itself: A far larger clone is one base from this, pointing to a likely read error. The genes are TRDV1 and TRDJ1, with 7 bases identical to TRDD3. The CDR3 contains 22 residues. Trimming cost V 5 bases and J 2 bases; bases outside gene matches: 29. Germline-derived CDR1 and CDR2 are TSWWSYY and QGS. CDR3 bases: TGTGCTCTTGGGAACTCTTTGAACCCTACTGGGGTATACGCGTATTATACCGATAAACTCATCTTT. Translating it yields CALGNSLNPTGVYAYYTDKLIF.

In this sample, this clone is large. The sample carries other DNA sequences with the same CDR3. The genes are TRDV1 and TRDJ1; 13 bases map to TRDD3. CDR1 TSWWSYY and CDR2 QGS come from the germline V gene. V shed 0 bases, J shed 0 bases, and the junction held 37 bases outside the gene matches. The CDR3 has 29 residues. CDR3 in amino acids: CALGELIPIPTSYWGIRIHLFMYTDKLIF. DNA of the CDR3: TGTGCTCTTGGGGAACTAATTCCTATTCCTACCTCCTACTGGGGGATACGCATTCATTTATTCATGTACACCGATAAACTCATCTTT.

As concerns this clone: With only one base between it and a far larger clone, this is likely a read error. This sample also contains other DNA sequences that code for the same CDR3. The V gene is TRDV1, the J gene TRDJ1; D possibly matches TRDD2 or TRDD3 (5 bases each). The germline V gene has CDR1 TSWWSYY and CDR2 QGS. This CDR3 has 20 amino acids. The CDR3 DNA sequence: TGTGCGCTTGGGGAACTAGCGCCAGTTGGTGTTTTGCCTACTACAGCTAAACTCATCTTT. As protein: CALGELAPVGVLPTTAKLIF.